Sequencing of this T cell receptor beta chain was carried out in a study of quantifying T cell responses using KT2 cells. Study as a whole: Reverse transcription used primers in the TCR alpha and beta constant regions.

As concerns this clonotype: Its specificity is not known.

Study results and caveats: Detection of KT2 sequences held at the lowest tested level, about one cell per 100,000 PBMC.

Each cDNA got a UMI-containing oligo ligated at its 3' end. An equimolar mix of RC1.1 and RC1.2 primed the beta chain across TRBC1 and TRBC2. Each CDR3 protein is one row after TCRdb ran MiXCR on the UMI-ligation and nested PCR reads. The sample lists over 35,000 distinct CDR3 sequences; over 15% were seen once. The sample is PBMC spiked with counted cells of clone KT2. This TCR derives from a human donor. Sequenced: PBMCs spiked with cells of the T cell clone KT2.

CDR3 coding DNA: TGTGCCACCAGTGACAGCACAGATACGCAGTATTTT. This translates into CATSDSTDTQYF. The chain combines TRBV24-1 with TRBJ2-3; D gene ambiguous. V was shortened by 4 bases and J by 0 bases, with 1 base between the two germline ends. The CDR3 runs 12 residues. Germline assignment: CDR1 KGHDR and CDR2 SFDVKD.